This TCR beta chain was identified during a study of response to subunit inactivated influenza vaccine. The study, taken as a whole, reports: Each seasonal influenza vaccination, the authors suggested, recruits few new T cells.

Trimming took 2 bases from V and 7 from J, leaving 14 bases between them. This CDR3 comprises 14 residues. Germline values: CDR1 SEHNR, CDR2 FQNEAQ (reference sequence). In the case of this clonotype: Its antigen is as yet unknown.

TCRdb reprocessed the RT-PCR reads with MiXCR, giving one entry per CDR3 protein. The data show almost 600,000 distinct CDR3 sequences, about 14% seen once. The chain recombines TRBV7-9 with TRBJ2-5, with D perhaps matching TRBD2 (5 bases). This receptor was obtained from a man between 45 and 60 years old who received an inactivated influenza vaccine. The sample in question was PBMCs from blood, obtained about 13 days after vaccination. CDR3 sequence: CASSLTRELGTQYF. For the CDR3, the DNA is TGTGCCAGCAGCTTAACACGGGAATTAGGGACCCAGTACTTC.